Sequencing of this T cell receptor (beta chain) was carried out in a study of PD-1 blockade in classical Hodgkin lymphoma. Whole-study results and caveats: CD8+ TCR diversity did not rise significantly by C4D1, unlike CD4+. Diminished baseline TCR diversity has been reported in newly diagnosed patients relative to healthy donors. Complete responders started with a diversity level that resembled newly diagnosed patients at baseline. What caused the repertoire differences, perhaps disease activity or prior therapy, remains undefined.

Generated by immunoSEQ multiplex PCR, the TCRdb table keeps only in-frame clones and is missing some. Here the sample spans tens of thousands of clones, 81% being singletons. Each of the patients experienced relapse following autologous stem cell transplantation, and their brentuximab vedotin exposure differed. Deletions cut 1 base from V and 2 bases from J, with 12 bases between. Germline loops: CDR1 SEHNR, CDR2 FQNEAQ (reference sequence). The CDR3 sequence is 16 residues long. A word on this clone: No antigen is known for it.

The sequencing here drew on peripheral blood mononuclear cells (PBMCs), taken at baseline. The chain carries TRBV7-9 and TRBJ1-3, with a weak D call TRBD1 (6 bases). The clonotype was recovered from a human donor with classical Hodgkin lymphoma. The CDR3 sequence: CASSLEVGTTGNTIYF. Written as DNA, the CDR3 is TGTGCCAGCAGCTTAGAAGTAGGGACAACTGGAAACACCATATATTTT.